Below are 27 T cell receptor beta chains sequenced from a single sample in a study of blood T cell repertoires in COVID-19. The table came from immunoSEQ multiplex PCR; TCRdb's copy has only in-frame clones and leaves some out. This table holds under 250,000 clones, around 89% found once. Sequencing input: peripheral blood. The receptors originated from a woman in her forties with acute or convalescent COVID-19.

The gene calls are TRBV19 and TRBJ1-1; 10 bases match TRBD1. V was clipped by 5 bases and J by 5 bases; unmatched bases: 8. The germline CDR1 and CDR2 sequences are LNHDA and SQIVND (reference sequence). This CDR3 spans 15 amino acids. The CDR3 DNA reads as TGTGCCAGTAGTGCAAAGACAGGGGGCCTGACTGAAGCTTTCTTT. As protein: CASSAKTGGLTEAFF.

This clone was found once. This chain connects TRBV9 to TRBJ2-1, with TRBD1 matching 7 bases. V trimming: 2 bases; J trimming: 5 bases; junction bases outside the gene matches: 4. The CDR3 is made up of 14 amino acids. Per germline, CDR1 SGDLS and CDR2 YYNGEE. CDR3 sequence reads: CASSVQGVHNEQFF. The CDR3 DNA sequence: TGTGCCAGCAGCGTGCAGGGGGTTCACAATGAGCAGTTCTTC.

The chain carries TRBV24-1 and TRBJ1-5, with a possible D match to TRBD1 (5 bases). The V end was cut by 4 bases, the J end by 4 bases, with 13 bases between. The CDR3 has 15 residues. Germline values: CDR1 KGHDR, CDR2 SFDVKD. CDR3 residues: CATSDAGHTNQPQHF. DNA of the CDR3: TGTGCCACCAGTGACGCCGGACATACGAATCAGCCCCAGCATTTT.

This sequence joins TRBV5-1 and TRBJ1-2; the match to TRBD1 covers 9 bases. CDR3 length equals 16 residues. The germline gives CDR1 SGHRS, CDR2 YFSETQ. Trimming cost V 1 base and J 6 bases; bases outside gene matches: 10. The CDR3 spells CASSLTVTGGLDGYTF. In DNA form, the CDR3 reads TGCGCCAGCAGCTTGACGGTGACAGGGGGGTTGGATGGCTACACCTTC.

The chain's CDR3 is CASSQMGGGFHYGYTF. CDR3 nucleotide sequence: TGTGCCAGCAGCCAGATGGGAGGGGGATTTCACTATGGCTACACCTTC. This sequence joins TRBV7-8 and TRBJ1-2, with TRBD1 as a possible D gene (6 bases). The CDR3 is 16 amino acids. CDR1 and CDR2 from the germline V gene are SGHVS and FQNEAQ. V lost 5 bases and J 3 bases, leaving 19 bases between the germline ends.

This rearrangement joins TRBV14 to TRBJ2-3, with D perhaps TRBD2 (5 bases). Per germline, CDR1 SGHDN and CDR2 FVKESK. The CDR3 has 14 amino acids. Deletions cut 1 base from V and 9 bases from J, with 14 bases between. The CDR3 is CASSQVGLLDTQYF. The CDR3 region has the DNA TGTGCCAGCAGCCAAGTTGGACTCCTTGACACGCAGTATTTT.

This chain connects TRBV29-1 to TRBJ1-2; D is unclear. CDR1 and CDR2 (germline): SQVTM, ANQGSEA. V shed 1 base and J shed 7 bases, with 16 bases lying between them. This CDR3 has 14 amino acids. The CDR3 region has the DNA TGCAGCGTTGAAGGAGGAGACGCGGCGGGTGGCTACACCTTC. Amino acids: CSVEGGDAAGGYTF.

The gene calls are TRBV18 and TRBJ1-1; D might be TRBD1 (6 bases). Trimming removed 3 bases at V and 1 base at J, with 15 bases between. Per germline, CDR1 KGHSH and CDR2 LQKENI. CDR3 length equals 16 residues. CDR3: CASSPGGVGQNTEAFF. For the CDR3, the DNA is TGTGCCAGCTCACCTGGGGGCGTCGGGCAGAACACTGAAGCTTTCTTT.

This clone was picked up one time. The J gene is TRBJ2-7, the V gene TRBV5-8; D possibly corresponds to TRBD1 (5 bases). V lost 4 bases and J 3 bases, leaving 11 bases between the germline ends. The germline V gene has CDR1 SGHTS and CDR2 YDEGEE. The CDR3 is made up of 13 amino acids. This CDR3 is CASSIDRFYEQYV. CDR3 nucleotides: TGTGCCAGCAGCATTGACAGATTCTACGAGCAGTACGTC.

The J gene is TRBJ2-1, the V gene TRBV7-3; D possibly corresponds to TRBD1 (7 bases). This CDR3 spans 16 amino acids. CDR1 SGHTA and CDR2 FQGTGA come from the germline V gene. The V end was cut by 5 bases, the J end by 4 bases, with 18 bases between. The chain's CDR3 is CASSARDSRLYNEQFF. The CDR3 bases are TGTGCCAGCAGCGCGCGGGACAGCCGACTATACAATGAGCAGTTCTTC.

CDR3 nucleotide sequence: TGTGCCAGCAGCTTAAGGACAGCACACGTTGGAACCTATGGCTACACCTTC. Translation: CASSLRTAHVGTYGYTF. The gene calls are TRBV7-9 and TRBJ1-2; maybe TRBD1 (6 bases). Germline loops: CDR1 SEHNR, CDR2 FQNEAQ (reference sequence). The V end lost 2 bases, the J end lost 4 bases, and 20 bases lay between the germline ends. The CDR3 is made up of 17 amino acids.

V and J are TRBV11-1 and TRBJ1-2; 12 nucleotides line up with TRBD1. V shed 2 bases and J 6 bases; nucleotides not matched to a gene: 7. CDR3 length: 16 amino acids. Germline V gene data show CDR1 as SGHAT and CDR2 as FQDESV (reference sequence). Written as DNA, the CDR3 is TGTGCCAGCAGCTTACCTGGGACAGGGGGCCGTAATGGCTACACCTTC. It specifies CASSLPGTGGRNGYTF. Full variable domain (remainder filled in from reference TRBV11-1 and TRBJ1-2): EAEVAQSPRYKITEKSQAVAFWCDPISGHATLYWYRQILGQGPELLVQFQDESVVDDSQLPKDRFSAERLKGVDSTLKIQPAELGDSAMYLCASSLPGTGGRNGYTFGSGTRLTVV.

The chain is built from TRBV6-5 and TRBJ1-1, with TRBD1 identical over 8 bases. Trimming took 6 bases from V and 7 from J; bases not matched to a gene: 10. There are 14 residues in the CDR3. Germline CDR1 and CDR2: MNHEY and SVGAGI. The CDR3 spells CASRADRGTNEAFF. The CDR3 DNA follows: TGTGCCAGCAGGGCCGACAGGGGAACAAATGAAGCTTTCTTT.

V and J are TRBV4-1 and TRBJ1-5; TRBD1 might be the D (5 bases). The CDR3 length is 16 residues. Trimming pared 1 base from V and 1 base from J, leaving 11 bases between. The germline V gene encodes CDR1 MGHRA and CDR2 YSYEKL. DNA of the CDR3: TGCGCCAGCAGCCAAGCGGGACTAGGGAGCAATCAGCCCCAGCATTTT. Amino acids: CASSQAGLGSNQPQHF.

This clone came up once. This sequence joins TRBV20-1 and TRBJ2-1; TRBD1 matches 7 bases. Germline V gene lookup returns CDR1 DFQATT and CDR2 SNEGSKA (reference sequence). The CDR3 loop spans 11 amino acids. The V and J ends lost 8 bases and 6 bases, in that order; junction bases with no gene match: 4. The CDR3 is CSTYRGNEQFF. In DNA, the CDR3 is TGCAGTACGTACAGGGGCAATGAGCAGTTCTTC.

The chain carries TRBV7-9 and TRBJ1-3; D is undetermined. Germline CDR1 and CDR2: SEHNR and FQNEAQ (reference sequence). The ends were cut back, 5 bases at V and 3 bases at J, with 5 bases in the middle. The CDR3 totals 12 residues. The CDR3 spells CASSRDGNTIYF. DNA for the CDR3: TGTGCCAGCAGCCGGGATGGAAACACCATATATTTT.

The chain links TRBV7-2 to TRBJ1-1, with D perhaps matching TRBD1 (5 bases). Trimming pared 1 base from V and 1 base from J, leaving 10 bases between. There are 15 residues in the CDR3. The germline V gene has CDR1 SGHTA and CDR2 FQGNSA. Here the CDR3 reads CASSLVGGGNTEAFF. The CDR3, as DNA: TGTGCCAGCAGCTTAGTCGGCGGGGGGAACACTGAAGCTTTCTTT.

The chain uses TRBV27 and TRBJ2-1; a weak D match, TRBD1 (5 bases). This CDR3 comprises 14 residues. The V end was cut by 5 bases, the J end by 7 bases, with 15 bases between. Germline CDR1 MNHEY, CDR2 SMNVEV (reference sequence). The CDR3 region is CASSVIGDSNEQFF. The CDR3 coding sequence is TGTGCCAGCAGTGTAATAGGAGACAGTAATGAGCAGTTCTTC.

A few counts support this clone. The rearrangement links TRBV6-5 to TRBJ1-1; D call uncertain. Trimming pared 8 bases from V and 0 bases from J, leaving 10 bases between. CDR3 size: 13 residues. Germline CDR1 and CDR2: MNHEY and SVGAGI. The CDR3 DNA sequence: TGTGCCAGCCTAACTCTCCTGAACACTGAAGCTTTCTTT. Translation gives CASLTLLNTEAFF.

The gene calls are TRBV6-5 and TRBJ1-6; D is undetermined. V was clipped by 10 bases and J by 3 bases, with 13 bases between them. Per germline, CDR1 MNHEY and CDR2 SVGAGI. The CDR3 loop spans 14 amino acids. As DNA, the CDR3 is TGTGCCACCCTAGAGAGCCACTATAATTCACCCCTCCACTTT. Translated, it gives CATLESHYNSPLHF.

The rearrangement joins TRBV5-1 to TRBJ1-4; D unclear. V lost 5 bases and J 7 bases, leaving 21 bases between the germline ends. Germline V gene data show CDR1 as SGHRS and CDR2 as YFSETQ. CDR3 size: 16 residues. CDR3 bases: TGCGCCAGCAGTTCTTTTCCGAGAGTATCGAGTGAAAAACTGTTTTTT. Its translation is CASSSFPRVSSEKLFF.

V and J are TRBV10-1 and TRBJ2-1, with no clear D. This CDR3 has 12 amino acids. CDR1 and CDR2 (germline): WNHNN, SYGVQD (reference sequence). Deletions cut 4 bases from V and 9 bases from J, with 10 bases between. The CDR3, as DNA: TGCGCCAGCAGTGTGATGAGTGGTGAGCAGTTCTTC. Translated: CASSVMSGEQFF.

This clone was picked up a small number of times. The rearrangement links TRBV30 to TRBJ1-1, with D uncertain. Germline CDR1 GTSNPN, CDR2 SVGIG (reference sequence). The CDR3 has 14 residues. V gave up 4 bases and J gave up 0 bases, with 12 bases separating them. CDR3 in amino acids: CAWIREGMNTEAFF. The CDR3 DNA sequence: TGTGCCTGGATCCGAGAGGGCATGAACACTGAAGCTTTCTTT.

This rearrangement joins TRBV3-1 (or the pseudogene TRBV3-2) to TRBJ1-3; TRBD1 aligns across 8 bases. The CDR3 is 16 amino acids. CDR1 is LGHDT and CDR2 is YNNKEL in the germline V gene (reference sequence). After removal of 1 base from V and 0 bases from J, the junction contained 2 bases not matched to a gene. The CDR3 loop reads CASSQGTGGSGNTIYF. CDR3 DNA sequence: TGTGCCAGCAGCCAAGGAACAGGGGGCTCTGGAAACACCATATATTTT.

In its sample, this clone was seen a few times. The rearrangement joins TRBV5-1 to TRBJ1-3; TRBD1 matches 7 bases. CDR3 length: 14 residues. V lost 4 bases, J lost 4 bases, and 5 bases stayed unmatched. Germline V gives CDR1 SGHRS, CDR2 YFSETQ. CDR3 DNA: TGCGCCAGCAGCCGCACACAGGGGGGAAACACCATATATTTT. Encoded protein: CASSRTQGGNTIYF.

V is TRBV10-2 and J is TRBJ1-2; D is unclear. This CDR3 comprises 13 residues. V dropped 7 bases and J dropped 6 bases, with 15 bases sitting between them. CDR1 is WSHSY, CDR2 SAAADI, per germline. CDR3 region: CASTYREGHGYTF. CDR3 nucleotides: TGCGCCAGCACCTACCGGGAGGGCCATGGCTACACCTTC.

The gene calls are TRBV5-4 and TRBJ1-2; unclear D gene. Trimming pared 4 bases from V and 5 bases from J, leaving 15 bases between. CDR3 length: 14 amino acids. In germline, CDR1 is SGHNT, CDR2 YYREEE (reference sequence). Here the CDR3 reads CASSPPGFPYGYTF. The CDR3 DNA reads TGTGCCAGCAGCCCACCCGGGTTCCCGTATGGCTACACCTTC.